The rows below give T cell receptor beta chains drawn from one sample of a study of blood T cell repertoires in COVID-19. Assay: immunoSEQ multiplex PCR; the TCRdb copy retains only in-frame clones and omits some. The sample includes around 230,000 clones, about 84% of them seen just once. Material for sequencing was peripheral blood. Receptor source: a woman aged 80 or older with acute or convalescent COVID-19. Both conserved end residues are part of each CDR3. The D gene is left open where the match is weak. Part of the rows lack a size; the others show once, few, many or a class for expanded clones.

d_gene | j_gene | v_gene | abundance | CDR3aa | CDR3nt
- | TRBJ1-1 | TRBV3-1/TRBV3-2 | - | CASSQVSGIMNTEAFF | TGTGCCAGCAGCCAAGTCTCAGGGATAATGAACACTGAAGCTTTCTTT
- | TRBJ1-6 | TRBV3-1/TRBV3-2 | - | CASSQAQGYSPLHF | TGTGCCAGCAGCCAAGCCCAGGGTTATTCACCCCTCCACTTT
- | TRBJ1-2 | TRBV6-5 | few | CASSTANYGYTF | TGTGCCAGCAGTACAGCTAACTATGGCTACACCTTC
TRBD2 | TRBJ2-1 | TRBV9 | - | CASSVGRLAGANEQFF | TGTGCCAGCAGCGTAGGGAGACTAGCGGGAGCCAATGAGCAGTTCTTC
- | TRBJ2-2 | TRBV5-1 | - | CASSAGGNTGELFF | TGCGCCAGCAGCGCCGGGGGAAACACCGGGGAGCTGTTTTTT
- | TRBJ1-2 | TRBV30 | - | CAWSEGRGNYGYTF | TGTGCCTGGAGTGAGGGCAGGGGTAACTATGGCTACACCTTC
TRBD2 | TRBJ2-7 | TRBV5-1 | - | CASSLVRGGEQYF | TGCGCCAGCAGCTTGGTTAGGGGAGGGGAGCAGTACTTC
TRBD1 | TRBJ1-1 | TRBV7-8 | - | CASSSQDRGYTEAFF | TGTGCCAGCAGCTCACAGGACAGGGGGTACACTGAAGCTTTCTTT
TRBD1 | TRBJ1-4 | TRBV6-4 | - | CASSEGTGNEKLFF | TGTGCCAGCAGCGAAGGGACAGGGAATGAAAAACTGTTTTTT
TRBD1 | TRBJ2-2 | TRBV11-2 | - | CASSLSRQGRSTGELFF | TGTGCCAGCAGCCTCTCTCGACAGGGGAGGTCGACCGGGGAGCTGTTTTTT
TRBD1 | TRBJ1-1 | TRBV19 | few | CASRTTGTGETEAFF | TGTGCCAGTAGAACCACCGGGACAGGGGAGACTGAAGCTTTCTTT
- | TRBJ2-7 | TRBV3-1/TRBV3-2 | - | CASSGEASSYEQYF | TGTGCCAGCAGCGGGGAGGCATCCTCCTACGAGCAGTACTTC
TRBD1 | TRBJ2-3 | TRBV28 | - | CASSSPDRAYTDTQYF | TGTGCCAGCAGTTCTCCGGACAGGGCCTACACAGATACGCAGTATTTT
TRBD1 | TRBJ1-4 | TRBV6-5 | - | CASSYSGQSEKLFF | TGTGCCAGCAGTTACTCGGGACAGAGTGAAAAACTGTTTTTT
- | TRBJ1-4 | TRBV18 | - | CASSPQGYIEKLFF | TGTGCCAGCTCACCTCAGGGTTATATTGAAAAACTGTTTTTT
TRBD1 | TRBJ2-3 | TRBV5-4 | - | CASSQGQGLVNTQYF | TGTGCCAGCAGCCAGGGACAGGGGCTTGTCAATACGCAGTATTTT
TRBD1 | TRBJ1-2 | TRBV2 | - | CASREGQGVSGYTF | TGTGCCAGCCGTGAAGGACAGGGGGTCAGTGGCTACACCTTC
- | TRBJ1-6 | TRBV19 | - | CASTTGTPNSPLHF | TGTGCCAGTACCACCGGGACACCCAATTCACCCCTCCACTTT
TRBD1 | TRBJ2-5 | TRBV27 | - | CASSPGQGSTQYF | TGTGCCAGCAGTCCCGGACAGGGAAGCACCCAGTACTTC
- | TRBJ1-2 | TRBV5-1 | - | CASSPGRGAVYGYTF | TGCGCCAGCAGCCCGGGCCGGGGGGCGGTCTATGGCTACACCTTC
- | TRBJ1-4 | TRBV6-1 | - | CASSEWEEKLFF | TGTGCCAGCAGTGAATGGGAGGAAAAACTGTTTTTT
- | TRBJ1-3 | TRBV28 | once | CASSSRTVGNTIYF | TGTGCCAGCAGTTCCAGGACAGTTGGAAACACCATATATTTT
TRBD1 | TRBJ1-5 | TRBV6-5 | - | CASRPTGGKQPQHF | TGTGCCAGCAGGCCCACAGGGGGCAAGCAGCCCCAGCATTTT
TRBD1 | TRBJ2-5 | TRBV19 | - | CASSDGQGARETQYF | TGTGCCAGTAGTGACGGACAGGGGGCGAGGGAGACCCAGTACTTC
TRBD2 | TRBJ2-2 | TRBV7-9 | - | CASRRGTGELFF | TGTGCCAGTCGGCGGGGGACCGGGGAGCTGTTTTTT
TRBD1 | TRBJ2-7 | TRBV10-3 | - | CAISGTRDRSEQYF | TGTGCCATCAGTGGGACCCGGGACAGGTCCGAGCAGTACTTC